This T cell receptor (beta chain) was recovered during a study of T cells in Graves' hyperthyroidism and ophthalmopathy. There were TCR beta CDR3 regions amplified from RNA transcripts. The study used the HTBI primer set for a first-round RT-PCR of the TCR CDR3. TCRdb called the multiplex PCR reads again in MiXCR, with one record for every CDR3 protein. The repertoire has 300,000 to 450,000 distinct CDR3 sequences, 15% of them found once; the top ten carry approximately 29%. The sequencing sample was made of blood. The source of this sequence is a woman in her 30s with Graves' hyperthyroidism.

The CDR3 region is CASSQGNSGLQDEQFF. CDR3 DNA sequence: TGCGCCAGCAGCCAAGGGAACTCGGGCCTTCAGGATGAGCAGTTCTTC. The chain has TRBV4-1 and TRBJ2-1; D remains unclear. This CDR3 region has 16 residues. V lost 1 base, J lost 8 bases, and 18 bases lay in between. Germline lookup yields CDR1 MGHRA and CDR2 YSYEKL.